This paragraph reports one T cell receptor (beta chain). A far larger clone is one base from this, pointing to a likely read error. CDR3 length: 13 amino acids. Per germline, CDR1 PRHDT and CDR2 FYEKMQ (reference sequence). First-strand cDNA relied on TRAV- and TRBV-specific primers spanning alpha and beta chains. TCRs underwent 15 to 25 PCR cycles of amplification with a constant-region primer and V-primer adapter. It was by in vitro transcription that isolated mRNA was amplified. One entry per CDR3 protein results from TCRdb running MiXCR on the reads. This sample carries 85,000 to 95,000 distinct CDR3 sequences, under 9.5% of them seen once, and the ten largest clones take 0.8% to 1.3%. Time point given: before trial treatment. Patients with advanced, tumor-infiltrating lymphocyte-negative solid tumors were eligible. This sample stems from a study of low-dose radiotherapy and immunotherapy resistance in tumors. Study in general: Doses of 0.5 Gy per fraction every 2 weeks, totaling 6.5 Gy, went to Cohort 1. Aspirin was taken orally by patients at 300 mg daily for four cycles from cycle 1 day 1.

This sequence joins TRBV13 and TRBJ2-7; no reliable D call. The source material was PBMCs, sampled before treatment. This sequence originates from a male donor with prostate cancer. The CDR3 coding sequence is TGTGCCAGCAGGGCGGTGAACTCCTACCAGCAGTACTTC. This codes for CASRAVNSYQQYF.